Below are 6 T cell receptor beta chains sequenced from a single sample in a study of identical twins. TCRdb called the 5' RACE reads again in MiXCR, with one record for every CDR3 protein. The sample carries roughly 1.6 million distinct CDR3 sequences, 32% recorded once. The sample comprised cord blood. These receptors originate from a newborn girl in good health.

Points on this clonotype: Since a much larger clone is just one base distant, this may be a read error. The gene calls are TRBV28 and TRBJ2-1, with D unclear. Germline assignment: CDR1 MDHEN and CDR2 SYDVKM. V shed 1 base and J shed 13 bases, with 8 bases lying between them. The CDR3 is made up of 11 amino acids. Written as DNA, the CDR3 is TGTGCCAGCAGTTTATATGAGACCCAGTTCTTC. This encodes CASSLYETQFF.

The genes are TRBV27 and TRBJ2-1; D perhaps matches TRBD2 (6 bases). The DNA end is more similar to TRBJ2-7, so the J call may be wrong. Germline V lookup: CDR1 MNHEY, CDR2 SMNVEV (reference sequence). The CDR3 has 15 amino acids. The CDR3 sequence: CASSFFAGSYNEQYF. Here the CDR3 DNA reads TGTGCCAGCAGTTTCTTTGCGGGATCCTACAATGAGCAGTACTTC.

A remark on this clonotype: The junction and the germline gene differ at one end; a read error may be behind it. V and J are TRBV3-1 and TRBJ2-6, with D uncertain. This CDR3 has 15 residues. Germline-derived CDR1 and CDR2 are LGHDT and YNNKEL (reference sequence). The CDR3 coding sequence is TGTACCAGCAGCCAAGGGCACTCTGGGGCCAACGTCCTGACTTTC. Translation: CTSSQGHSGANVLTF. Using reference TRBV3-1 and TRBJ2-6 for the parts outside the CDR3, the full variable domain is DTAVSQTPKYLVTQMGNDKSIKCEQNLGHDTMYWYKQDSKKFLKIMFSYNNKELIINETVPNRFSPKSPDKAHLNLHINSLELGDSAVYFCTSSQGHSGANVLTFGAGSRLTVL.

V and J are TRBV29-1 and TRBJ2-5, with a tentative D call TRBD1 (6 bases). The end of the DNA is better explained by TRBJ2-1, so the J call may be wrong. CDR3 size: 17 residues. Germline CDR1 reads SQVTM; CDR2 reads ANQGSEA. The CDR3 loop is CSGGVGHALSHQETQFF. The DNA for the CDR3 is TGCAGCGGTGGGGTGGGACATGCCCTTTCCCACCAAGAGACCCAGTTCTTC.

The sample holds many counts of this clonotype. The junction and the germline gene differ at one end; a read error may be behind it. CDR3 residues: CASSLAGTGVYGYTF. CDR3 coding DNA: TGTGCCAGCAGTTTAGCCGGGACAGGGGTTTATGGCTACACCTTC. V and J are TRBV5-1 and TRBJ1-2, with 10 nucleotides matching TRBD1. The germline V gene encodes CDR1 SGHRS and CDR2 YFSETQ. The CDR3 consists of 15 residues.

Written as DNA, the CDR3 is TGTGCCAGCAGTTTTCCACAGGGGGCGGCTTTCTTT. Residues: CASSFPQGAAFF. The V and J genes are TRBV27 and TRBJ1-1, with 9 bases aligning to TRBD1. Per the germline V gene, CDR1 is MNHEY and CDR2 is SMNVEV (reference sequence). This CDR3 is 12 amino acids long. Losses at the gene ends were 3 bases for V and 11 bases for J; bases not matched to a gene: 4.